This TCR beta chain was captured by sequencing in a study of tumor-infiltrating lymphocytes in primary liver carcinoma. Overall study: Stage T1-T3 N0M0 tumors spanned about 4.2 to 10 cm.

Priming with a constant-region primer yielded TCR beta cDNA from around 0.45 ug total RNA. Each TCR beta library was derived from three nested multiplex PCR rounds that employed slightly modified ARM-PCR. The study ran its first two PCR rounds for nine to eleven cycles each, using TRBV1-TRBV30 forward primers and a C-beta reverse primer. TCRdb itself ran the multiplex PCR reads through MiXCR, one entry per CDR3 protein. The sample yields about 190,000 distinct CDR3 sequences, about 82% seen once. DNA and RNA were both co-extracted from approximately 20-30 mg of bulk tissue that had not been sorted. Of note for this clonotype: Its antigen is currently unknown. The junction and the germline gene differ at one end; a read error may be behind it.

Germline assignment: CDR1 MNHEY and CDR2 SVGAGI. This CDR3 region has 16 residues. General study findings and limits: Merely some 7-24% of top clones spanned all five tumor regions.

The rearrangement links TRBV6-5 to TRBJ1-5, with D perhaps matching TRBD1 (6 bases). The sequenced sample consisted of tumor tissue from primary liver carcinoma. The clonotype was recovered from a man aged 40-50 years with primary liver carcinoma and hepatitis B virus infection. The CDR3: CASNPTRGRGNQPEHF. The CDR3 DNA sequence: TGTGCCAGCAACCCCACGAGGGGGAGAGGCAATCAGCCCGAGCATTTT.